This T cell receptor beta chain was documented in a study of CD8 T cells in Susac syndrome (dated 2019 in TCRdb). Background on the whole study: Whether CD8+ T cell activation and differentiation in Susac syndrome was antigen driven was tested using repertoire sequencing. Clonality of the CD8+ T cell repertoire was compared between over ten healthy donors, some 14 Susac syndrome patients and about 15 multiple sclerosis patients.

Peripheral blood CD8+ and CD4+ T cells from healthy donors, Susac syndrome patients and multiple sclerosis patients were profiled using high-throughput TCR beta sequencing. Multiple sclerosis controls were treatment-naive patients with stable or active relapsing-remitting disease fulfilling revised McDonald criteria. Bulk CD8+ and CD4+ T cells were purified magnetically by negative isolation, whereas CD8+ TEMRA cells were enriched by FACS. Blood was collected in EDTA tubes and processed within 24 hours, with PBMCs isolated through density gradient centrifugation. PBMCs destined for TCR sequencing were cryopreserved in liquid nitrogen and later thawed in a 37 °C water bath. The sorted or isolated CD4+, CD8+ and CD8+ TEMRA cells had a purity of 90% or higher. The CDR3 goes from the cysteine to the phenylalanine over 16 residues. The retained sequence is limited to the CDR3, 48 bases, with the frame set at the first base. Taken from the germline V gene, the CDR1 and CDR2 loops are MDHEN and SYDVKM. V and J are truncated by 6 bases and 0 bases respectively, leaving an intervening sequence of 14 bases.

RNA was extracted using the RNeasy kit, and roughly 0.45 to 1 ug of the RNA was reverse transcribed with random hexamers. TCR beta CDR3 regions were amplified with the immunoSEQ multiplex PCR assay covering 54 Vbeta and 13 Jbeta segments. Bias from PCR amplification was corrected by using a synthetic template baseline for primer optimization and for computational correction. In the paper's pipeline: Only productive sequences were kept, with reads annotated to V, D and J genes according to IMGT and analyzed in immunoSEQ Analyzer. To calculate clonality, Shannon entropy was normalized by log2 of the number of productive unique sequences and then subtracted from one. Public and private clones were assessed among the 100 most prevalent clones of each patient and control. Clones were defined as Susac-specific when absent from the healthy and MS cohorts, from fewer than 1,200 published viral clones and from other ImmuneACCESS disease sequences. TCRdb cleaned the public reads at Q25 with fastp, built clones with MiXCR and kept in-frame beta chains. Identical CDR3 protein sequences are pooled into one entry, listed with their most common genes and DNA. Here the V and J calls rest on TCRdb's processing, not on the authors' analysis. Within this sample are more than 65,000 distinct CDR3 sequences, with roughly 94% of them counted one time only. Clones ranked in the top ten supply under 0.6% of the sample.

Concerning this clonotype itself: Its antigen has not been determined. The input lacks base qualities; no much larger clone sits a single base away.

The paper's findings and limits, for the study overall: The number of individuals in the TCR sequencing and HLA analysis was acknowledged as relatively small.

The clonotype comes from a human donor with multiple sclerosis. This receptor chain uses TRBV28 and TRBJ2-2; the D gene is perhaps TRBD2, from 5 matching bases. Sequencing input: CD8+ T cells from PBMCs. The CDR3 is CASSFGDIANTGELFF. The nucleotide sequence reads TGTGCCAGCAGCTTCGGGGATATCGCGAACACCGGGGAGCTGTTTTTT.